A selection of T cell receptor beta chains follows, all from one sample in a study of tumor-infiltrating lymphocytes in oesophageal squamous cell carcinoma. TCRdb re-derived calls from the PCR reads in MiXCR, one entry per CDR3 protein. The profile shows over 15,000 distinct CDR3 sequences, roughly 37% of them singletons. Sequencing input: blood. These receptors were obtained from a male donor with esophageal squamous cell carcinoma. Both conserved end residues are part of each CDR3. A D gene is named only where the DNA matches it firmly. Clone size is given for some rows only: seen once, a few or many times, or a class if the clone is expanded.

clone_size: many; d_call: -; j_call: TRBJ2-5; v_call: TRBV5-1; cdr3_aa: CASSTANQETQYF; cdr3_nt: TGCGCCAGCAGTACGGCAAACCAAGAGACCCAGTACTTC
clone_size: many; d_call: TRBD1; j_call: TRBJ2-5; v_call: TRBV5-1; cdr3_aa: CATGTGQETQYF; cdr3_nt: TGCGCCACCGGGACAGGACAAGAGACCCAGTACTTC
clone_size: few; d_call: TRBD1; j_call: TRBJ2-1; v_call: TRBV7-2; cdr3_aa: CASSKDRVAYNEQFF; cdr3_nt: TGTGCCAGCAGCAAGGACAGGGTGGCCTACAATGAGCAGTTCTTC
clone_size: -; d_call: -; j_call: TRBJ2-6; v_call: TRBV11-1; cdr3_aa: CASSLIVRLSSGANVLTF; cdr3_nt: TGTGCCAGCAGCTTAATTGTACGGCTCAGCTCTGGGGCCAACGTCCTGACTTTC
clone_size: -; d_call: -; j_call: TRBJ2-5; v_call: TRBV7-8; cdr3_aa: CASSPTTTGDETQYF; cdr3_nt: TGTGCCAGCAGCCCAACCACGACAGGCGACGAGACCCAGTACTTC
clone_size: many; d_call: -; j_call: TRBJ2-5; v_call: TRBV5-1; cdr3_aa: CASKTSGQETQYF; cdr3_nt: TGCGCCAGCAAGACATCGGGTCAAGAGACCCAGTACTTC
clone_size: few; d_call: -; j_call: TRBJ2-3; v_call: TRBV6-1; cdr3_aa: CAARGLSTDTQYF; cdr3_nt: TGTGCCGCTAGGGGGTTGAGCACAGATACGCAGTATTTT
clone_size: -; d_call: -; j_call: TRBJ2-1; v_call: TRBV7-6; cdr3_aa: CASSLRSSTAGDNEQFF; cdr3_nt: TGTGCCAGCAGCCTTAGAAGTTCGACAGCCGGGGACAATGAGCAGTTCTTC
clone_size: few; d_call: TRBD2; j_call: TRBJ2-5; v_call: TRBV4-2; cdr3_aa: CASSRGGTSGGVRETQYF; cdr3_nt: TGTGCCAGCAGCCGCGGGGGGACTAGCGGGGGAGTTAGGGAGACCCAGTACTTC
clone_size: many; d_call: TRBD2; j_call: TRBJ2-2; v_call: TRBV11-2; cdr3_aa: CASSPRAGANTGELFF; cdr3_nt: TGTGCCAGCAGCCCTAGGGCGGGGGCGAACACCGGGGAGCTGTTTTTT
clone_size: many; d_call: -; j_call: TRBJ1-1; v_call: TRBV9; cdr3_aa: CASSEQTNTEAFF; cdr3_nt: TGTGCCAGCAGCGAACAGACGAACACTGAAGCTTTCTTT
clone_size: few; d_call: TRBD2; j_call: TRBJ2-7; v_call: TRBV6-4; cdr3_aa: CASSDFRLAGSSYNEQYF; cdr3_nt: TGTGCCAGCAGTGACTTCAGACTAGCCGGGAGCTCCTACAATGAGCAGTACTTC
clone_size: -; d_call: -; j_call: TRBJ2-1; v_call: TRBV7-6; cdr3_aa: CASSKYNEQFF; cdr3_nt: TGTGCCAGCAGCAAATACAATGAGCAGTTCTTC
clone_size: many; d_call: -; j_call: TRBJ2-3; v_call: TRBV15; cdr3_aa: CATSRTTDTQYF; cdr3_nt: TGTGCCACCAGCAGAACCACAGATACGCAGTATTTT
clone_size: few; d_call: TRBD2; j_call: TRBJ2-3; v_call: TRBV7-2; cdr3_aa: CASSPQAGATDTQYF; cdr3_nt: TGTGCCAGCAGCCCACAAGCGGGAGCCACAGATACGCAGTATTTT
clone_size: -; d_call: TRBD2; j_call: TRBJ2-7; v_call: TRBV28; cdr3_aa: CASSSGGRAYEQYF; cdr3_nt: TGTGCCAGCAGTTCGGGGGGAAGGGCCTACGAGCAGTACTTC
clone_size: few; d_call: -; j_call: TRBJ2-7; v_call: TRBV18; cdr3_aa: CASSHYVTTKYEQYF; cdr3_nt: TGTGCCAGCTCACACTACGTGACAACTAAATACGAGCAGTACTTC
clone_size: many; d_call: -; j_call: TRBJ2-7; v_call: TRBV28; cdr3_aa: CASSSHEQGNEQYF; cdr3_nt: TGTGCCAGCAGTTCTCATGAACAGGGAAACGAGCAGTACTTC
clone_size: -; d_call: TRBD2; j_call: TRBJ2-3; v_call: TRBV7-6; cdr3_aa: CASSRTSGGAFTDTQYF; cdr3_nt: TGTGCCAGCAGCCGGACTAGCGGGGGGGCTTTTACAGATACGCAGTATTTT
clone_size: -; d_call: TRBD2; j_call: TRBJ2-5; v_call: TRBV7-6; cdr3_aa: CASSPHSGVETQYF; cdr3_nt: TGTGCCAGCAGCCCTCATAGCGGGGTGGAGACCCAGTACTTC
clone_size: few; d_call: -; j_call: TRBJ2-1; v_call: TRBV7-2; cdr3_aa: CASSSKGGHEQFF; cdr3_nt: TGTGCCAGCAGCTCCAAGGGCGGGCATGAGCAGTTCTTC
clone_size: medium-sized; d_call: TRBD2; j_call: TRBJ2-3; v_call: TRBV7-2; cdr3_aa: CASSFRTSGGTDTQYF; cdr3_nt: TGTGCCAGCAGCTTCCGGACTAGCGGGGGCACAGATACGCAGTATTTT
clone_size: -; d_call: -; j_call: TRBJ2-6; v_call: TRBV6-5; cdr3_aa: CASRLHSSGANVLTF; cdr3_nt: TGTGCCAGCAGACTACACAGCTCTGGGGCCAACGTCCTGACTTTC
clone_size: -; d_call: -; j_call: TRBJ2-1; v_call: TRBV7-2; cdr3_aa: CASSPFPLCSYNEQFF; cdr3_nt: TGTGCCAGCAGCCCCTTCCCACTGTGCTCCTACAATGAGCAGTTCTTC
clone_size: -; d_call: TRBD2; j_call: TRBJ2-1; v_call: TRBV5-3; cdr3_aa: CASSLTSGRDEQFF; cdr3_nt: TGTGCCAGCAGCTTGACTAGCGGGAGAGATGAGCAGTTCTTC
clone_size: -; d_call: -; j_call: TRBJ1-1; v_call: TRBV6-1; cdr3_aa: CASSEAGDNTEAFF; cdr3_nt: TGTGCCAGCAGTGAAGCCGGGGATAACACTGAAGCTTTCTTT
clone_size: -; d_call: -; j_call: TRBJ2-2; v_call: TRBV7-8; cdr3_aa: CASSIGDMTGWYWNTGELFF; cdr3_nt: TGTGCCAGCAGCATCGGAGATATGACAGGCTGGTATTGGAACACCGGGGAGCTGTTTTTT
clone_size: -; d_call: TRBD2; j_call: TRBJ2-1; v_call: TRBV12-3/TRBV12-4; cdr3_aa: CASSLRAGFYNEQFF; cdr3_nt: TGTGCCAGCAGTTTACGAGCGGGGTTCTACAATGAGCAGTTCTTC
clone_size: -; d_call: -; j_call: TRBJ2-5; v_call: TRBV7-8; cdr3_aa: CASSQNREAEETQYF; cdr3_nt: TGTGCCAGCAGCCAAAACAGGGAAGCCGAAGAGACCCAGTACTTC
clone_size: -; d_call: -; j_call: TRBJ2-6; v_call: TRBV7-3; cdr3_aa: CASSGSGTHTSGANVLTF; cdr3_nt: TGTGCCAGCAGCGGATCCGGGACCCATACTTCTGGGGCCAACGTCCTGACTTTC
clone_size: -; d_call: TRBD2; j_call: TRBJ2-3; v_call: TRBV18; cdr3_aa: CASSPLAGANDTQYF; cdr3_nt: TGTGCCAGCTCACCATTAGCGGGAGCTAACGATACGCAGTATTTT
clone_size: many; d_call: TRBD2; j_call: TRBJ2-5; v_call: TRBV5-6; cdr3_aa: CASSLNSGGETQYF; cdr3_nt: TGTGCCAGCAGCTTGAATTCGGGAGGGGAGACCCAGTACTTC
clone_size: -; d_call: -; j_call: TRBJ2-5; v_call: TRBV2; cdr3_aa: CASSETGFQETQYF; cdr3_nt: TGTGCCAGCAGTGAGACGGGGTTCCAAGAGACCCAGTACTTC
clone_size: -; d_call: TRBD2; j_call: TRBJ2-1; v_call: TRBV7-8; cdr3_aa: CASSFPRGGGRARNEQFF; cdr3_nt: TGTGCCAGCAGCTTCCCCAGGGGAGGCGGGAGGGCCAGGAATGAGCAGTTCTTC
clone_size: -; d_call: -; j_call: TRBJ2-5; v_call: TRBV7-6; cdr3_aa: CASSLGSGDGETQYF; cdr3_nt: TGTGCCAGCAGCTTAGGATCAGGGGATGGGGAGACCCAGTACTTC
clone_size: -; d_call: TRBD1; j_call: TRBJ2-7; v_call: TRBV5-3; cdr3_aa: CASSTPGTGWREQYF; cdr3_nt: TGTGCCAGCAGCACCCCCGGGACAGGGTGGAGAGAGCAGTACTTC
clone_size: medium-sized; d_call: -; j_call: TRBJ1-2; v_call: TRBV6-1; cdr3_aa: CASSPLWGGDGGYTF; cdr3_nt: TGTGCCAGCAGCCCTCTTTGGGGCGGGGATGGAGGCTACACCTTC
clone_size: many; d_call: TRBD2; j_call: TRBJ2-3; v_call: TRBV28; cdr3_aa: CASRAGGVPDTQYF; cdr3_nt: TGTGCCAGCAGAGCGGGAGGAGTCCCAGATACGCAGTATTTT
clone_size: many; d_call: TRBD1; j_call: TRBJ1-2; v_call: TRBV4-1; cdr3_aa: CASSEPRQGAYGYTF; cdr3_nt: TGCGCCAGCAGCGAACCCCGACAGGGGGCTTATGGCTACACCTTC
clone_size: medium-sized; d_call: TRBD1; j_call: TRBJ2-2; v_call: TRBV7-9; cdr3_aa: CASSTRDSVTGELFF; cdr3_nt: TGTGCCAGCAGCACCAGGGACAGCGTCACCGGGGAGCTGTTTTTT
clone_size: -; d_call: -; j_call: TRBJ1-1; v_call: TRBV7-2; cdr3_aa: CASSLLGDLNTEAFF; cdr3_nt: TGTGCCAGCAGCTTATTAGGGGATCTGAACACTGAAGCTTTCTTT
clone_size: -; d_call: -; j_call: TRBJ2-7; v_call: TRBV7-2; cdr3_aa: CASSPDRSYEQYF; cdr3_nt: TGTGCCAGCAGCCCCGACAGGTCCTACGAGCAGTACTTC
clone_size: -; d_call: -; j_call: TRBJ2-7; v_call: TRBV7-6; cdr3_aa: CASSATVMGYEQYF; cdr3_nt: TGTGCCAGCAGCGCGACTGTTATGGGCTACGAGCAGTACTTC
clone_size: many; d_call: TRBD1; j_call: TRBJ1-5; v_call: TRBV5-1; cdr3_aa: CASSEIPGGRQPQHF; cdr3_nt: TGCGCCAGCAGCGAGATACCAGGGGGCAGACAGCCCCAGCATTTT